A single sample is the source of the 13 T cell receptor beta chains below, sequenced in a study of blood T cell repertoires in COVID-19. TCRdb's table, derived via immunoSEQ multiplex PCR, lists solely in-frame clones and lacks some. Seen here are 390,000 or so clones, 75% to 90% observed once, and the top ten hold around 1%. The sequencing input was PBMCs or T cells enriched from blood (not recorded which). These receptors came from a man aged 18 to 29 who had recovered from COVID-19.

This clone was found once. The chain combines TRBV27 with TRBJ2-7, with TRBD2 matching 11 bases. Unmatched junction bases numbered 4, after V lost 2 bases and J lost 7 bases. Germline CDR1 reads MNHEY; CDR2 reads SMNVEV (reference sequence). The CDR3 consists of 14 residues. This CDR3 is CASSLSGTSGEQYF. The DNA of the CDR3 is TGTGCCAGCAGTTTAAGCGGGACTAGCGGAGAGCAGTACTTC.

The CDR3 spells CASSLGPGGYEKLFF. The CDR3, as DNA: TGTGCCAGCAGCCTCGGGCCAGGGGGGTATGAAAAACTGTTTTTT. The chain links TRBV3-1 (or the pseudogene TRBV3-2) to TRBJ1-4; 7 bases line up with TRBD1. The trim removed 4 bases at V and 6 bases at J, leaving 8 bases unmatched. This CDR3 contains 15 residues. Germline assignment: CDR1 LGHDT and CDR2 YNNKEL (reference sequence).

The chain joins TRBV15 to TRBJ2-7; tentatively, D is TRBD1 (6 bases). The germline V and J ends were trimmed by 4 bases and 3 bases, with 10 bases remaining between them. The CDR3 loop spans 13 amino acids. Germline V gene sequence: CDR1 LNHNV, CDR2 YYDKDF (reference sequence). CDR3: CATSTGDNYEQYF. CDR3 in DNA: TGTGCCACCAGCACAGGGGATAACTACGAGCAGTACTTC.

The gene calls are TRBV19 and TRBJ2-7; D might be TRBD1 (6 bases). The germline gives CDR1 LNHDA, CDR2 SQIVND (reference sequence). The CDR3 has 16 residues. V was pared by 3 bases and J by 4 bases, with 19 bases between. The CDR3 reads CASSISASGRGYEQYF. In nucleotides, the CDR3 is TGTGCCAGTAGTATTAGTGCCTCCGGTAGGGGGTACGAGCAGTACTTC.

This chain joins TRBV2 and TRBJ1-5, with D tentatively TRBD1 (5 bases). Germline V CDR1 and CDR2: SNHLY, FYNNEI. The CDR3 has 18 amino acids. Trimming removed 6 bases from V and 2 bases from J, with 23 bases in between. The CDR3: CASRKGIQQDVGNQPQHF. The CDR3 DNA follows: TGTGCCAGCAGGAAGGGTATTCAACAGGATGTAGGCAATCAGCCCCAGCATTTT.

The rearrangement links TRBV6-2 or TRBV6-3 to TRBJ2-1, with TRBD2 identical over 10 bases. Germline CDR1 reads MNHEY; CDR2 reads SVGEGT. The CDR3 has 16 residues. V shed 2 bases, J shed 6 bases, and the junction held 7 bases outside the gene matches. The CDR3 loop is CASSYPSGRVGNEQFF. Here the CDR3 DNA reads TGTGCCAGCAGTTACCCAAGCGGGAGGGTGGGCAATGAGCAGTTCTTC.

This rearrangement joins TRBV9 to TRBJ1-6, with D perhaps TRBD1 (6 bases). The CDR3 runs 16 residues. Germline CDR1 and CDR2: SGDLS and YYNGEE. Trimming stripped 3 bases from V and 10 bases from J, with 20 bases between. CDR3 region: CASSAPRAGAGSPLHF. The CDR3 nucleotides are TGTGCCAGCAGCGCCCCGAGGGCAGGGGCAGGATCACCCCTCCACTTT.

The chain combines TRBV30 with TRBJ2-7, with 9 bases that match TRBD2. Germline loops: CDR1 GTSNPN, CDR2 SVGIG (reference sequence). J lost 4 bases, V lost 4 bases, and 14 bases had no gene match. The CDR3 is made up of 16 amino acids. The CDR3: CAWTLGLAGSSYEQYF. The CDR3 DNA reads TGTGCCTGGACGTTAGGTCTAGCGGGATCTTCTTACGAGCAGTACTTC.

The rearrangement uses TRBV4-1 and TRBJ1-6; TRBD1 agrees at 8 bases. Germline CDR1 reads MGHRA; CDR2 reads YSYEKL. CDR3 length: 15 residues. The ends lost 0 bases at V and 11 bases at J; junction bases unmatched: 6. The CDR3 protein is CASSQDRTGLPPLHF. The DNA of the CDR3 is TGCGCCAGCAGCCAAGATAGGACAGGGTTGCCACCCCTCCACTTT.

This chain connects TRBV18 to TRBJ1-3; D remains ambiguous. Germline assignment: CDR1 KGHSH and CDR2 LQKENI. Trimming shortened V by 3 bases and J by 2 bases, and 8 bases separated the two germline ends. CDR3 size: 14 residues. CDR3 DNA sequence: TGTGCCAGCTCACCCTCGACAACTGGAAACACCATATATTTT. Its protein is CASSPSTTGNTIYF. The full variable domain, rest sourced from reference TRBV18 and TRBJ1-3, is NAGVMQNPRHLVRRRGQEARLRCSPMKGHSHVYWYRQLPEEGLKFMVYLQKENIIDESGMPKERFSAEFPKEGPSILRIQQVVRGDSAAYFCASSPSTTGNTIYFGEGSWLTVV.

The genes are TRBV29-1 and TRBJ2-3, with 7 bases identical to TRBD2. V shed 7 bases and J 1 base; nucleotides not matched to a gene: 5. CDR1 is SQVTM, CDR2 ANQGSEA, per germline. CDR3 length equals 13 residues. In DNA form, the CDR3 reads TGCAGCGCTGGGGCGGGAGGCACAGATACGCAGTATTTT. Translating gives CSAGAGGTDTQYF.

This clone was detected once. The chain is built from TRBV4-1 and TRBJ1-1; 8 nucleotides agree with TRBD1. The germline CDR1 and CDR2 sequences are MGHRA and YSYEKL. The CDR3 covers 15 residues. Losses at the gene ends were 4 bases for V and 3 bases for J; bases not matched to a gene: 7. CDR3 nucleotide sequence: TGCGCCAGCAGCCTAAAGACAGGGGTAGACACTGAAGCTTTCTTT. It yields the protein CASSLKTGVDTEAFF.

The CDR3 DNA is TGCGCCAGCAGCCCCCGCACAGCGAACACTGAAGCTTTCTTT. Encoded protein: CASSPRTANTEAFF. This chain joins TRBV5-1 and TRBJ1-1; D not resolved. Germline values: CDR1 SGHRS, CDR2 YFSETQ. The V gene lost 4 bases and the J gene lost 1 base, with 11 bases spanning the gap. The CDR3 spans 14 residues.